The clone carrying this TCR beta chain showed up just once. In the original processing: Reference gene primers were amplified, and this amplification served to estimate nucleated cell counts. This table comes from immunoSEQ multiplex PCR, and its TCRdb copy is limited to in-frame clones, with some not included. V and J calls and clone size are copied from that table; D and trimming were computed from the DNA. This table holds 95,000 to 100,000 clones, approximately 92% found once. The data belong to a study of blood T cell repertoires in COVID-19. The wider study: Italy, Spain and the United States were the sources of the convalescent and acute COVID-19 samples.

The germline gives CDR1 SGHRS, CDR2 YFSETQ. The CDR3 extends over 16 amino acids. Trimming left V 6 bases short and J 5 bases short, with 23 bases between. The chain joins TRBV5-1 to TRBJ2-5, with D perhaps matching TRBD2 (5 bases). Material for sequencing was peripheral blood. The sequence came from a man aged 45-60 years with active COVID-19. CDR3 loop: CASKTSKPGRAETQYF. The CDR3 nucleotides read TGCGCCAGCAAGACCTCGAAACCCGGGCGGGCGGAGACCCAGTACTTC.